Listed below are T cell receptor beta chains from one sample, sequenced in a study of T-cell memory formation after mild COVID-19. MiXCR, applied by TCRdb to the 5' RACE reads, yields one record per CDR3 protein. The repertoire includes 250,000 to 300,000 distinct CDR3 sequences, under 20% of them detected once, and around 23% sits in the top ten. Source material: PBMCs or a T cell subset sorted from them (not recorded which). The receptors were gathered from a man younger than 35 who had mild COVID-19 (a few samples of this study predate the infection). Cell type and time point are not known. Both conserved end residues are part of each CDR3. A D gene is named only where the DNA matches it firmly. Part of the rows lack a size; the others show once, few, many or a class for expanded clones.

D gene,J gene,clone size,V gene,CDR3 DNA,CDR3 protein
NA,TRBJ2-5,NA,TRBV12-3/TRBV12-4,TGTGCCAGCAGACGCGGGATCCGGGGGACCCAGTACTTC,CASRRGIRGTQYF
NA,TRBJ1-6,many,TRBV6-6,TGTGCCAGCAGTTACCAACCCCGGATGACGCCCCTCCACTTT,CASSYQPRMTPLHF
TRBD1,TRBJ1-1,few,TRBV30,TGTGCCTGGAGCCCCGGGACAGGGATAACTGAAGCTTTCTTT,CAWSPGTGITEAFF
NA,TRBJ1-1,few,TRBV27,TGTGCCAGCAGTTTAGCAGGGCAGAACACTGAAGCTTTCTTT,CASSLAGQNTEAFF
NA,TRBJ2-3,NA,TRBV4-1,TGCGCCAGCAGCCAAGATCTGGGGGCAGATACGCAGTATTTT,CASSQDLGADTQYF
TRBD2,TRBJ2-3,NA,TRBV20-1,TGCAGTGCTAGAGATGGCGCGGGGGTGGATACGCAGTATTTT,CSARDGAGVDTQYF
NA,TRBJ1-1,few,TRBV3-1,TGTGCCAGCAAAGACGGCCTAAGCACTGAAGCTTTCTTT,CASKDGLSTEAFF
TRBD1,TRBJ2-1,few,TRBV12-3/TRBV12-4,TGTGCCAGCAGCCGTACTGACAGGGTAGTTGATGAGCAGTTCTTC,CASSRTDRVVDEQFF
TRBD2,TRBJ2-3,NA,TRBV5-1,TGCGCCAGCAGCTTGGTGGGACTAGCGGGGGAGCCGCGCACAGATACGCAGTATTTT,CASSLVGLAGEPRTDTQYF
NA,TRBJ1-1,NA,TRBV7-9,TGTGCCAGCAGCCCCCACGAGGGAGCAATGTTTGTCCCTGAAGCTTTCTTT,CASSPHEGAMFVPEAFF
NA,TRBJ2-7,NA,TRBV6-5,TGTGCCAGCAGTTACTCAGGGGACATTCCCAACTACGAGCAGTACTTC,CASSYSGDIPNYEQYF
NA,TRBJ2-2,NA,TRBV7-2,TGTGCCAGCAGCTTAGCGAATTCCGTCGGGGAGCTGTTTTTT,CASSLANSVGELFF
TRBD1,TRBJ2-5,NA,TRBV5-1,TGCGCCAGCAGCCGGACAGGGTTGAGGGTCGTCACCCAGTACTTC,CASSRTGLRVVTQYF
TRBD2,TRBJ2-3,few,TRBV29-1,TGCAGCGTTTCTAGCGGAGCTAGCACAGATACGCAGTATTTT,CSVSSGASTDTQYF
TRBD1,TRBJ2-3,many,TRBV7-9,TGTGCCAGCAGCCGCCGGGACAGGGAGATGGATACGCAGTATTTT,CASSRRDREMDTQYF
NA,TRBJ2-3,few,TRBV10-2,TGCGCCAGCAGTGAGAATAGCGTCCAGGGTTTAGGACCGGGAGATACGCAGTATTTT,CASSENSVQGLGPGDTQYF
NA,TRBJ2-3,few,TRBV29-1,TGCAGCGCCGACCAAGGGGCCGGCACAGATACGCAGTATTTT,CSADQGAGTDTQYF
NA,TRBJ2-7,few,TRBV4-1,TGCGCCAGCAGCCAGTTAGAAGGACACCGCTCCTACGAGCAGTACTTC,CASSQLEGHRSYEQYF
NA,TRBJ2-1,few,TRBV6-6,TGTGCCAGCAGGCCTGCGCTCGGACAGCTTAACAATGAGCAGTTCTTC,CASRPALGQLNNEQFF
TRBD1,TRBJ1-2,NA,TRBV5-5,TGTGCCAGCAGCTGGGTAGGGGGCAACTATGGCTACACCTTC,CASSWVGGNYGYTF
NA,TRBJ2-7,NA,TRBV4-3,TGCGCCAGCAGCCAAGCGTGGACTTCCCCCTCCGAGCAGTACTTC,CASSQAWTSPSEQYF
TRBD2,TRBJ2-1,NA,TRBV12-3/TRBV12-4,TGTGCCAGCAGTTCCAGGCTAGCGGGGGGGTACAATGAGCAGTTCTTC,CASSSRLAGGYNEQFF
NA,TRBJ2-1,few,TRBV27,TGTGCCAGCAGTTTGATTACGGGGGAGTATTACAATGAGCAGTTCTTC,CASSLITGEYYNEQFF
NA,TRBJ2-5,NA,TRBV5-5,TGTGCCAGCAGCCCAAGCGGTGAGCAAGAGACCCAGTACTTC,CASSPSGEQETQYF
NA,TRBJ2-6,few,TRBV20-1,TGCAGTGCGAGAAGTTGGTCTGGGGCCAACGTCCTGACTTTC,CSARSWSGANVLTF
NA,TRBJ1-2,few,TRBV4-3,TGCGCCAGCAGCCAAGCGGGGTTCTATGGCTACACCTTC,CASSQAGFYGYTF
NA,TRBJ1-6,few,TRBV7-9,TGTGCCAGCAGCCTGCCCGGAGATTATAATTCACCCCTCCACTTT,CASSLPGDYNSPLHF
NA,TRBJ1-4,NA,TRBV7-9,TGTGCCAGCAGCGAAACAGGGAGAAGGGAAAAACTGTTTTTT,CASSETGRREKLFF
NA,TRBJ2-4,NA,TRBV21-1,TGTGCCAGCAGGCCAGGTCTAGCCAAAAACATTCAGTACTTC,CASRPGLAKNIQYF
NA,TRBJ1-6,few,TRBV28,TGTGCCAGCAGTTCCGGAAAGGGAACTTCACCCCTCCACTTT,CASSSGKGTSPLHF
NA,TRBJ2-7,NA,TRBV2,TGTGCCAGCAACAGAGTAGGGTACGAGCAGTACTTC,CASNRVGYEQYF
TRBD1,TRBJ2-5,many,TRBV7-7,TGTGCTAGCAGCGCCCCCGGGACAGGTGGAGAGACCCAGTACTTC,CASSAPGTGGETQYF
NA,TRBJ1-6,few,TRBV7-9,TGTGCCAGCAGCCCATTTCCAGGGAATTCACCCCTCCACTTT,CASSPFPGNSPLHF
TRBD1,TRBJ2-5,few,TRBV11-2,TGTGCCAGCAGACCCCTGACAGGGAGAGGGACCCAGTACTTC,CASRPLTGRGTQYF
NA,TRBJ2-7,NA,TRBV27,TGTGCCAGCAGTCCATTGGGGGCCGCCTACGAGCAGTACTTC,CASSPLGAAYEQYF
NA,TRBJ1-3,few,TRBV20-1,TGCAGTGCCACCCCCCAGGCTGGAAACACCATATATTTT,CSATPQAGNTIYF
NA,TRBJ2-5,NA,TRBV7-2,TGTGCCAGCAGCTTGGGAAAAGGCTCGGCGGGGCAAGAGACCCAGTACTTC,CASSLGKGSAGQETQYF
TRBD1,TRBJ2-3,NA,TRBV5-6,TGTGCCAGCAGCCTGGGGGACAGGCAGTATTTT,CASSLGDRQYF
NA,TRBJ2-7,NA,TRBV5-5,TGTGCCAGCCTCGAGGGACCGCCATCCTACGAGCAGTACTTC,CASLEGPPSYEQYF
TRBD2,TRBJ2-2,few,TRBV7-2,TGTGCCAGCAGCTACTCGGGTGGCGCGGGGGGGCCTTACGGGGAGCTGTTTTTT,CASSYSGGAGGPYGELFF
TRBD2,TRBJ2-3,many,TRBV20-1,TGCAGTGCTGGGGGGGCTAGCGGGGTCCTCACAGATACGCAGTATTTT,CSAGGASGVLTDTQYF
TRBD2,TRBJ2-5,few,TRBV27,TGTGCCAGCAGTTTTCTAGCGGGGGGGACAGAGACCCAGTACTTC,CASSFLAGGTETQYF
NA,TRBJ2-1,NA,TRBV6-2/TRBV6-3,TGTGCCAGCAGTTATTGGGGGTATGAGCAGTTCTTC,CASSYWGYEQFF
NA,TRBJ2-3,many,TRBV6-5,TGTGCCAGCAGAACTACAGGGCACACGCAGTATTTT,CASRTTGHTQYF
NA,TRBJ2-5,many,TRBV11-2,TGTGCCAGCAGCTTAGCGGGCGGGGCCGAGACCCAGTACTTC,CASSLAGGAETQYF
TRBD2,TRBJ2-5,few,TRBV5-6,TGTGCCAGCAGCGTCCCGGGACTAGCAAAAGAGACCCAGTACTTC,CASSVPGLAKETQYF
NA,TRBJ2-3,NA,TRBV20-1,TGCAGTGCTAGAGTAGCCAGCGCTGCAGATACGCAGTATTTT,CSARVASAADTQYF
NA,TRBJ2-1,NA,TRBV4-1,TGCGCCAGCAGCCAAGATGGTGGCAAGTACAATGAGCAGTTCTTC,CASSQDGGKYNEQFF
NA,TRBJ1-1,many,TRBV5-1,TGCGCCAGCAGCTTGGGCTCCACTGAAGCTTTCTTT,CASSLGSTEAFF
NA,TRBJ2-5,NA,TRBV6-1,TGTGCCAGCAGTGAAGACTACGGAGGGCGGGCAGAGACCCAGTACTTC,CASSEDYGGRAETQYF
NA,TRBJ2-3,few,TRBV9,TGTGCCAGCAGCGTCCGAACAGATACGCAGTATTTT,CASSVRTDTQYF
NA,TRBJ2-7,once,TRBV4-3,TGCGCCAGCAGCAAAGATCCATGGGGCGAGCAGTACTTC,CASSKDPWGEQYF
NA,TRBJ2-1,many,TRBV12-3/TRBV12-4,TGTGCCAGCAGTTTAGTACAGGGAAGCTCCTACAATGAGCAGTTCTTC,CASSLVQGSSYNEQFF
NA,TRBJ1-2,few,TRBV7-2,TGTGCCAGCAGCTTCACGGGGGGAAGTGGCTACACCTTC,CASSFTGGSGYTF
NA,TRBJ2-7,few,TRBV30,TGTGCCTGGAGTGTAGGGACAACCTACGAGCAGTACTTC,CAWSVGTTYEQYF